One T cell receptor (beta chain) is described in this entry. The antigen remains unidentified. This specimen comes from a study of T cell responses to AZD1222 COVID-19 vaccine. Germline trimming cut 5 bases from V and 5 bases from J; bases unmatched to any gene: 15. The germline CDR1 and CDR2 sequences are MNHEY and SVGEGT. The CDR3 runs 17 residues. General study results and limits: Only 5 or 6 AZD1222 recipients tested seropositive at baseline.

The assay was immunoSEQ multiplex PCR, and TCRdb's table has in-frame clones only and misses some. The sample includes some 120,000 clones, 70% to 90% of them seen just once. This sequence was found in an adult in good health. The V and J genes are TRBV6-2 or TRBV6-3 and TRBJ2-5; TRBD1 aligns across 9 bases. The material was peripheral blood, obtained on day 0 of MenACWY control vaccination. The CDR3 DNA follows: TGTGCCAGCAGTCATAGCCGGGACAGGGTTCGGAGGGAGACCCAGTACTTC. Encoded protein: CASSHSRDRVRRETQYF.